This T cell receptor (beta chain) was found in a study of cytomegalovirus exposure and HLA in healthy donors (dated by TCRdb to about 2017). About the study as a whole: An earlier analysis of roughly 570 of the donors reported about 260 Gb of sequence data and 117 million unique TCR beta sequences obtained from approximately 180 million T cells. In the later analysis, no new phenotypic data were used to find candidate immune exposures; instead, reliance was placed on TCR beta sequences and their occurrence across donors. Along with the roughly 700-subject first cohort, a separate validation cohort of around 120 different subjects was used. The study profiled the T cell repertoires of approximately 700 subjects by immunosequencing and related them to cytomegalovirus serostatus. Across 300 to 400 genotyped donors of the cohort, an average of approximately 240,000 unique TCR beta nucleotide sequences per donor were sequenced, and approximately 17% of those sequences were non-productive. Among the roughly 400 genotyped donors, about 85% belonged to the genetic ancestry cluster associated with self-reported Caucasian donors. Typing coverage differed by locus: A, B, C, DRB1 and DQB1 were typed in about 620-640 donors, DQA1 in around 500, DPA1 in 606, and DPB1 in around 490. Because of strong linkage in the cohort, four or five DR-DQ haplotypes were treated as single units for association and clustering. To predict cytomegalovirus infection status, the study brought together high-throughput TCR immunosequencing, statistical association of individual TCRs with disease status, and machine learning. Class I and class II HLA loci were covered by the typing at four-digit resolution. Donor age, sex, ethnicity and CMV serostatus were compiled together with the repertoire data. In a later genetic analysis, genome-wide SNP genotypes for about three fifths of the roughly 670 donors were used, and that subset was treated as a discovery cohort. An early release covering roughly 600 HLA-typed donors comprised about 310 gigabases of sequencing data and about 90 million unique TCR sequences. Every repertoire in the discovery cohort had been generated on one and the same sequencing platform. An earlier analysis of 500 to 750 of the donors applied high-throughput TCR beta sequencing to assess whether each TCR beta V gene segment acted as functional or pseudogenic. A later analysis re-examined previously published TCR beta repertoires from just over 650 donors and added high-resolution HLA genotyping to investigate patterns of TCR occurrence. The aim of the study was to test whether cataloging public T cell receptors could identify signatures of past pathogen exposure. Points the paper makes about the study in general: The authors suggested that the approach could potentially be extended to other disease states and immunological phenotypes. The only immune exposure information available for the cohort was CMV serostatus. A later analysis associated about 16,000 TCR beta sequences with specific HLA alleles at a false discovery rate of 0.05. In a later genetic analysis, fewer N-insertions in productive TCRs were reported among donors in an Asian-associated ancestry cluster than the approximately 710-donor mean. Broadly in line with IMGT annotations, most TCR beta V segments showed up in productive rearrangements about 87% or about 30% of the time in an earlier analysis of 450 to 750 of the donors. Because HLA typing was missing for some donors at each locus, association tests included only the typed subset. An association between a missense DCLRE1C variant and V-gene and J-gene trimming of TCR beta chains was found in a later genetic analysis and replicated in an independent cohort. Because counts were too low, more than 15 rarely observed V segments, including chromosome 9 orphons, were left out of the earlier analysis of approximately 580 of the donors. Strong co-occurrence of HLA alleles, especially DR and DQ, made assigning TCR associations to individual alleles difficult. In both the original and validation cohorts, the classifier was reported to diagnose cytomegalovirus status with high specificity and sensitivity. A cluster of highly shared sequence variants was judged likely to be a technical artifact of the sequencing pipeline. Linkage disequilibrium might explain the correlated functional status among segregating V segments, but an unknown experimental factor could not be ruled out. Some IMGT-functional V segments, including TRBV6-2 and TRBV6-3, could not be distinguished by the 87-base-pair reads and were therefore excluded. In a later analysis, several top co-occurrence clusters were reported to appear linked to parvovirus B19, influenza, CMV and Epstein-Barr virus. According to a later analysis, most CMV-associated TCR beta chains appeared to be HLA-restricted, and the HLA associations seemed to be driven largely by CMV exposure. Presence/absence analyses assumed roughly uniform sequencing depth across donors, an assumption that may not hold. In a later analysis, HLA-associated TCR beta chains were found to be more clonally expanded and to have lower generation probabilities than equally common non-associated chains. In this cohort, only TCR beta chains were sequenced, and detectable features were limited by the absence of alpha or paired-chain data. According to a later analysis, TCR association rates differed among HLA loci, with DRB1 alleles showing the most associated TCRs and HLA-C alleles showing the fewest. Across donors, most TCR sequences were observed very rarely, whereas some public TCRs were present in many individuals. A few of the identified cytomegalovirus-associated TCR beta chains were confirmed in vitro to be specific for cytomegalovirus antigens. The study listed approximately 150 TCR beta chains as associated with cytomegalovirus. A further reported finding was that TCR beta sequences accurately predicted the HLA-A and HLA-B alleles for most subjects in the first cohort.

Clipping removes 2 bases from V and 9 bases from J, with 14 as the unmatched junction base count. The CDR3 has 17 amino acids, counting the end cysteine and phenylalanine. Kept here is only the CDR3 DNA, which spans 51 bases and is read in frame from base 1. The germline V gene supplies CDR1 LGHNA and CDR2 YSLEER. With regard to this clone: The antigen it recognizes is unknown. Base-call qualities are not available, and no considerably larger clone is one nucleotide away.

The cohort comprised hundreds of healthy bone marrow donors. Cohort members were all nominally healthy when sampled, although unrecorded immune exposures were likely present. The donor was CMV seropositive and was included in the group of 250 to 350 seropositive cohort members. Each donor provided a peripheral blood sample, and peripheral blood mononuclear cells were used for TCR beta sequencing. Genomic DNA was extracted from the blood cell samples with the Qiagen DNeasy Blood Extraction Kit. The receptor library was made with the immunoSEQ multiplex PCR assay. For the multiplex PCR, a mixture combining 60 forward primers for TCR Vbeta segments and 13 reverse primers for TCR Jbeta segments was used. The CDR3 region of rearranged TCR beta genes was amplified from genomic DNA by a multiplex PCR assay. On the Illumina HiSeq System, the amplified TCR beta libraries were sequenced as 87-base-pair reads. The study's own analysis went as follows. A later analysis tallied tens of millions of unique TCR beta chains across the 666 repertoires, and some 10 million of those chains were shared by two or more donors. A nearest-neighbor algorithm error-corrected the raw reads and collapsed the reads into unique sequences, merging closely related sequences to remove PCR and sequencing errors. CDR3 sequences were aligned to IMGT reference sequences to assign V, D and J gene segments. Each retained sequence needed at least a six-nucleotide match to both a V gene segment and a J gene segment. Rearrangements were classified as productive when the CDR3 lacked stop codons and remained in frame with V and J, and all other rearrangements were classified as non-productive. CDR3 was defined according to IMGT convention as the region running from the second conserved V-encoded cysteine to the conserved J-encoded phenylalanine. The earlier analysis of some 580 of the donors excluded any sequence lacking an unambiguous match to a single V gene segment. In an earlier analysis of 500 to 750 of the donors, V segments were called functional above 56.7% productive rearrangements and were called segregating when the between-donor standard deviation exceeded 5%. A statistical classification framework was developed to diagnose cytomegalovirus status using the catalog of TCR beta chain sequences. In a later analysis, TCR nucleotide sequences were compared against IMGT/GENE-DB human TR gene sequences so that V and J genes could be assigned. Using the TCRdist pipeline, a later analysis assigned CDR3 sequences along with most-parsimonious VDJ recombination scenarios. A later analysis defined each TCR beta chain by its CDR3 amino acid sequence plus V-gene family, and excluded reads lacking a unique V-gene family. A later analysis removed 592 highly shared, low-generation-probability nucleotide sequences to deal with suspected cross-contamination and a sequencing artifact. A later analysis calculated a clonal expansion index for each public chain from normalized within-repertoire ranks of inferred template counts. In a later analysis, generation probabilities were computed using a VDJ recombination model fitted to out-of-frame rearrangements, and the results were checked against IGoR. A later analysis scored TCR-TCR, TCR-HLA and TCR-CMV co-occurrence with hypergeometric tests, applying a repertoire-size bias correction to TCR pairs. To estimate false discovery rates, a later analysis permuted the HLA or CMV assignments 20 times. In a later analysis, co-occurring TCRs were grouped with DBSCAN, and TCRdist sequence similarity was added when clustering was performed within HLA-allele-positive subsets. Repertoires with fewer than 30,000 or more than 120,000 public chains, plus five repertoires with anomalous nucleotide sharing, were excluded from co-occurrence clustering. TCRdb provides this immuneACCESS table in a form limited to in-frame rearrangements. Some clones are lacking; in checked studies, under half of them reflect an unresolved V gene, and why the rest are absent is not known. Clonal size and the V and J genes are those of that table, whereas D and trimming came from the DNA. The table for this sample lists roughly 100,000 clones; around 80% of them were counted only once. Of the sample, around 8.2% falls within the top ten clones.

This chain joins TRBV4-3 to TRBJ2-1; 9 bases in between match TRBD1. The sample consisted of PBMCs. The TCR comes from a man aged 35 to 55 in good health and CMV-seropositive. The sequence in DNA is TGCGCCAGCAGCCAACATACCTTCGGGACAGGGAGGCTTGAGCAGTTCTTC. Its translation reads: CASSQHTFGTGRLEQFF.